This T cell receptor (beta chain) was sequenced during a study of Ad26.COV2.S vaccination and SARS-CoV-2 variants. Across the study: Ad26.COV2.S was injected intramuscularly once or twice, 56 days apart.

Assay: immunoSEQ multiplex PCR; the TCRdb copy retains only in-frame clones and omits some. Found here are a few hundred thousand clones, less than 95% of them singletons; the top ten hold less than 5.5%. The treatment is: roughly 18 received Ad26.COV2.S at low or high dose, single or two shots; roughly five received placebo; per-sample allocation not given. Specimen acquisition occurred on day 63 following the initial vaccine or placebo injection. The length of the CDR3 is 11 residues. Deletions cut 6 bases from V and 6 bases from J, with 7 bases between. The chain is built from TRBV12-3 or TRBV12-4 and TRBJ2-3, with D possibly matching TRBD1 (5 bases). This clonotype was sampled from a person between 18 and 60 years old who received the Ad26.COV2.S COVID-19 vaccine or a placebo. The specimen comprised peripheral blood, sampled in a trial of Ad26.COV2.S vaccine versus placebo. In nucleotides, the CDR3 is TGTGCCAGCAGGGGGCCCGATACGCAGTATTTT. Residues: CASRGPDTQYF.